This record covers a single T cell receptor (beta chain). The data were produced by immunoSEQ multiplex PCR, yet TCRdb's version contains in-frame clones alone and is incomplete. This sample has around 170,000 clones, with 90% to 95% found just once. These data are taken from a study of control samples from healthy donors and cancer patients. Germline CDR1 MNHEY, CDR2 SVGEGT. Trimming shortened V by 5 bases and J by 0 bases, and 16 bases separated the two germline ends. This CDR3 spans 17 amino acids. This rearrangement joins TRBV6-2 or TRBV6-3 to TRBJ1-4; D unresolved. Sequencing was performed on blood. The clonotype comes from a woman aged 25 to 45 in good health. CDR3 sequence reads: CASSLRIPGATNEKLFF. The CDR3 region has the DNA TGTGCCAGCAGTCTTCGCATCCCAGGTGCAACTAATGAAAAACTGTTTTTT.